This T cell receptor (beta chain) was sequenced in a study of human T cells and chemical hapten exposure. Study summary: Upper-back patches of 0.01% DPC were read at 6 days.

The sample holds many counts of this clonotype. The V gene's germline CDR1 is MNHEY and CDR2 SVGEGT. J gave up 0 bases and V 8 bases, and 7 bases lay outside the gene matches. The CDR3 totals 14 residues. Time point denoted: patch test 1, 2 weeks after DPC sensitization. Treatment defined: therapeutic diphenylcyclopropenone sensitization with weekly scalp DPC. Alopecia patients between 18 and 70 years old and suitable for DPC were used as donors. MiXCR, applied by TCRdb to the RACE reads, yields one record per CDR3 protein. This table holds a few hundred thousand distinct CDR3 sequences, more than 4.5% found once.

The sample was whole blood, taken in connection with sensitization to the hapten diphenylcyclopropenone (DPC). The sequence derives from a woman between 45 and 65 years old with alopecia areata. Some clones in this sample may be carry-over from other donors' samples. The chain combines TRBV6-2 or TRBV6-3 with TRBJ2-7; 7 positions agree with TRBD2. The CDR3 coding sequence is TGTGCCAGCGTTGCTAGCGGCAGCTCCTACGAGCAGTACTTC. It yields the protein CASVASGSSYEQYF.